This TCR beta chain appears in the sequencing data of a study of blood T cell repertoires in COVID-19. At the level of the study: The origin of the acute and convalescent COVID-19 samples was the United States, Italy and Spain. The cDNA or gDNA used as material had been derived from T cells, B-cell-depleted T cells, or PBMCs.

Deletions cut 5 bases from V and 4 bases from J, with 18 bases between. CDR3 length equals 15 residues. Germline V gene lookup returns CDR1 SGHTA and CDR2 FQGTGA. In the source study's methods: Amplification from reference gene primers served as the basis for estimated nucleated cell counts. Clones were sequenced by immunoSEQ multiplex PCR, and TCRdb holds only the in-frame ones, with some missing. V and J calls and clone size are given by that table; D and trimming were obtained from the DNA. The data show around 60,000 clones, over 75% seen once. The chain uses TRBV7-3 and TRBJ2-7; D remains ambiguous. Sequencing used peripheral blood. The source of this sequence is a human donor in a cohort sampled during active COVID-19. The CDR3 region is CASSPVAVPYYEQYF. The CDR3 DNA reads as TGTGCCAGCAGCCCTGTCGCAGTGCCTTATTACGAGCAGTACTTC.